This is a list of T cell receptor beta chains from one sample in a study of technical replicates of blood from a handful of donors. Some clones are missing from TCRdb's copy, which holds only in-frame ones; the method was immunoSEQ multiplex PCR. The table records some 82,000 clones, 90% to 95% of them present only once. Sequencing used T cells isolated from PBMCs. Source of these receptors: a human donor in good health. Both conserved end residues are part of each CDR3. Fields, in order: D gene, clone size, J gene, V gene, CDR3 DNA, CDR3 protein. D genes are given only for firm matches. Rows may omit the clone size; those that give it use once, few, many or a size class.

d_call: TRBD2
clone_size: -
j_call: TRBJ2-7
v_call: TRBV7-9
cdr3_nt: TGTGCCAGCAGCTCGGGAGGACAAGGGGAGCAGTACTTC
cdr3_aa: CASSSGGQGEQYF

d_call: TRBD1
clone_size: -
j_call: TRBJ1-4
v_call: TRBV27
cdr3_nt: TGTGCCAGCAGTTCACAGGGGACAACTAATGAAAAACTGTTTTTT
cdr3_aa: CASSSQGTTNEKLFF

d_call: -
clone_size: -
j_call: TRBJ2-7
v_call: TRBV5-4
cdr3_nt: TGTGCCAGCAGCTCGACAAACTACGAGCAGTACTTC
cdr3_aa: CASSSTNYEQYF

d_call: TRBD1
clone_size: -
j_call: TRBJ1-1
v_call: TRBV29-1
cdr3_nt: TGCAGCGTTGATCGACAGGGACACACTGAAGCTTTCTTT
cdr3_aa: CSVDRQGHTEAFF

d_call: TRBD2
clone_size: -
j_call: TRBJ2-7
v_call: TRBV5-1
cdr3_nt: TGCGCCAGCAGCTTGGCCGCCGCGGGAGGACCTTACGAGCAGTACTTC
cdr3_aa: CASSLAAAGGPYEQYF

d_call: -
clone_size: -
j_call: TRBJ1-1
v_call: TRBV14
cdr3_nt: TGTGCCAGCAGCCAAGTCATGAACACTGAAGCTTTCTTT
cdr3_aa: CASSQVMNTEAFF

d_call: TRBD2
clone_size: -
j_call: TRBJ2-1
v_call: TRBV7-2
cdr3_nt: TGTGCCAGCAGTTTAGGTTTAGCGGGGTACAATGAGCAGTTCTTC
cdr3_aa: CASSLGLAGYNEQFF

d_call: TRBD1
clone_size: -
j_call: TRBJ1-3
v_call: TRBV7-6
cdr3_nt: TGTGCCAGCAGCTTCCGGACAGGGAAAACTGGAAACACCATATATTTT
cdr3_aa: CASSFRTGKTGNTIYF

d_call: TRBD2
clone_size: -
j_call: TRBJ2-2
v_call: TRBV19
cdr3_nt: TGTGCCAGTATAGGGCGGGAGCATGGAAACACCGGGGAGCTGTTTTTT
cdr3_aa: CASIGREHGNTGELFF

d_call: -
clone_size: -
j_call: TRBJ2-5
v_call: TRBV5-1
cdr3_nt: TGCGCCAGCAGCCCCGGGGTAGGACAAGAGACCCAGTACTTC
cdr3_aa: CASSPGVGQETQYF

d_call: TRBD2
clone_size: -
j_call: TRBJ2-7
v_call: TRBV5-6
cdr3_nt: TGTGCCAGCAGCTTGATCCTAGCGGGGTTCTACGAGCAGTACTTC
cdr3_aa: CASSLILAGFYEQYF

d_call: -
clone_size: once
j_call: TRBJ2-1
v_call: TRBV5-1
cdr3_nt: TGCGCCAGCAGCTTGCGTTCAGGGATCTACAATGAGCAGTTCTTC
cdr3_aa: CASSLRSGIYNEQFF

d_call: -
clone_size: -
j_call: TRBJ1-5
v_call: TRBV4-2
cdr3_nt: TGTGCCAGCAGCCAAGGGGATAGAGGGCTACCCAATCAGCCCCAGCATTTT
cdr3_aa: CASSQGDRGLPNQPQHF

d_call: -
clone_size: -
j_call: TRBJ1-2
v_call: TRBV6-6
cdr3_nt: TGTGCCAGCAGTTACAATCATCCCTATGGCTACACCTTC
cdr3_aa: CASSYNHPYGYTF

d_call: -
clone_size: -
j_call: TRBJ1-1
v_call: TRBV28
cdr3_nt: TGTGCCAGCAGTCTTAGATCAGGGGTGAAAGCTGAAGCTTTCTTT
cdr3_aa: CASSLRSGVKAEAFF

d_call: TRBD1
clone_size: -
j_call: TRBJ2-7
v_call: TRBV14
cdr3_nt: TGTGCCAGCAGCCTGGGACAGGGCTTCGAGCAGTACTTC
cdr3_aa: CASSLGQGFEQYF

d_call: TRBD1
clone_size: -
j_call: TRBJ1-2
v_call: TRBV15
cdr3_nt: TGTGCCACCAGCAGAGCCCGGGACAGGGGGTCTGGCTACACCTTC
cdr3_aa: CATSRARDRGSGYTF

d_call: -
clone_size: -
j_call: TRBJ2-5
v_call: TRBV5-1
cdr3_nt: TGCGCCAGCAGCCCTACAGGGACGGCCTCGACCCAGTACTTC
cdr3_aa: CASSPTGTASTQYF

d_call: TRBD1
clone_size: -
j_call: TRBJ2-1
v_call: TRBV27
cdr3_nt: TGTGCCAGCAGTCCAAGGACAGGGAATGAGCAGTTCTTC
cdr3_aa: CASSPRTGNEQFF